This record looks at one TCR beta chain sequence and its context. The data belong to a study of blood T cell repertoires in COVID-19. The wider study: Material from acute and convalescent COVID-19 was sourced from the United States, Italy and Spain. T cells, B-cell-depleted T cells, or PBMCs provided the cDNA or gDNA that served as material.

From germline, CDR1 is SGHAT and CDR2 FQNNGV. V lost 1 base, J lost 6 bases, and 22 bases lay in between. The CDR3 spans 18 residues. The authors' processing: Reference gene primer amplification gave nucleated cell count estimates. Profiling relied on immunoSEQ multiplex PCR, and the TCRdb table lists in-frame clones only, not all of them. The D gene and trimming were derived from the DNA, and the V and J assignments and clone size from that table. Among around 34,000 clones listed, approximately 82% were seen once. Sequenced input: peripheral blood. The receptor was isolated from an elderly man with active or convalescent COVID-19. The rearrangement uses TRBV11-2 and TRBJ2-1, with D possibly being TRBD2 (6 bases). As DNA, the CDR3 is TGTGCCAGCAGCTTAGTCCCGGGACTTAGGGATATACGCAATGAGCAGTTCTTC. Translating gives CASSLVPGLRDIRNEQFF.